A selection of T cell receptor beta chains follows, all from one sample in a study of blood T cell repertoires in COVID-19. Method: immunoSEQ multiplex PCR; TCRdb's copy keeps in-frame clones and lacks some. The sample yields 200,000 to 250,000 clones, around 85% seen once. The specimen sequenced was PBMCs or T cells enriched from blood (not recorded which). Source of these receptors: a woman in her forties or fifties in a cohort exposed to, infected with or recovered from COVID-19 (not recorded which). The CDR3 runs from the conserved cysteine through the conserved F or W. The order of the fields is clone size, J gene, V gene, CDR3 length, D gene, CDR3 protein, CDR3 DNA. D genes are given only for firm matches. Clone size appears in some rows only: once, few, many, or a class for an expanded clone.

clone_size: -
j_call: TRBJ2-7
v_call: TRBV4-2
cdr3_length: 15
d_call: -
cdr3_aa: CASSQGRDSTYEQYF
cdr3_nt: TGTGCCAGCAGCCAAGGGCGGGACAGTACCTACGAGCAGTACTTC

clone_size: -
j_call: TRBJ2-7
v_call: TRBV19
cdr3_length: 14
d_call: TRBD1
cdr3_aa: CASSSGTADYEQYF
cdr3_nt: TGTGCCAGTAGTTCCGGGACAGCGGACTACGAGCAGTACTTC

clone_size: -
j_call: TRBJ2-2
v_call: TRBV7-3
cdr3_length: 16
d_call: -
cdr3_aa: CASSLTVRDNTGELFF
cdr3_nt: TGTGCCAGCAGCTTAACGGTCAGGGATAACACCGGGGAGCTGTTTTTT

clone_size: few
j_call: TRBJ1-1
v_call: TRBV30
cdr3_length: 13
d_call: -
cdr3_aa: CACMGHPNTEAFF
cdr3_nt: TGTGCCTGCATGGGACACCCGAACACTGAAGCTTTCTTT

clone_size: -
j_call: TRBJ1-2
v_call: TRBV7-9
cdr3_length: 13
d_call: -
cdr3_aa: CASSQLGGQTETF
cdr3_nt: TGTGCCAGCAGCCAATTGGGGGGGCAAACGGAAACCTTC

clone_size: -
j_call: TRBJ1-2
v_call: TRBV7-2
cdr3_length: 16
d_call: -
cdr3_aa: CASSSRTENLFYGYTF
cdr3_nt: TGTGCCAGCAGCTCGCGGACAGAGAACTTATTCTATGGCTACACCTTC

clone_size: -
j_call: TRBJ1-4
v_call: TRBV3-1/TRBV3-2
cdr3_length: 15
d_call: TRBD1
cdr3_aa: CASSQPGTGTEKLFF
cdr3_nt: TGTGCCAGCAGCCAGCCCGGGACAGGTACCGAAAAACTGTTTTTT

clone_size: -
j_call: TRBJ1-2
v_call: TRBV7-9
cdr3_length: 16
d_call: TRBD1
cdr3_aa: CASIQAGTATNYGYTF
cdr3_nt: TGTGCCAGCATTCAGGCGGGGACAGCAACTAACTATGGCTACACCTTC

clone_size: -
j_call: TRBJ2-7
v_call: TRBV5-4
cdr3_length: 15
d_call: -
cdr3_aa: CASSLARGSIYEQYF
cdr3_nt: TGTGCCAGCAGCTTGGCCCGGGGTTCAATCTACGAGCAGTACTTC

clone_size: -
j_call: TRBJ1-2
v_call: TRBV12-3/TRBV12-4
cdr3_length: 13
d_call: TRBD1
cdr3_aa: CASSSTGTYGYTF
cdr3_nt: TGTGCCAGCAGCTCGACAGGGACCTATGGCTACACCTTC

clone_size: -
j_call: TRBJ2-2
v_call: TRBV28
cdr3_length: 14
d_call: -
cdr3_aa: CASAAGGLSGELFF
cdr3_nt: TGTGCCAGCGCGGCAGGGGGGCTTTCCGGGGAGCTGTTTTTT

clone_size: few
j_call: TRBJ2-3
v_call: TRBV6-4
cdr3_length: 13
d_call: TRBD1
cdr3_aa: CASGTGVVDTQYF
cdr3_nt: TGTGCCAGCGGAACAGGGGTAGTAGATACGCAGTATTTT

clone_size: -
j_call: TRBJ1-2
v_call: TRBV7-2
cdr3_length: 13
d_call: -
cdr3_aa: CASSLVQQYGYTF
cdr3_nt: TGTGCCAGCAGCTTAGTACAGCAGTATGGCTACACCTTC

clone_size: -
j_call: TRBJ1-6
v_call: TRBV7-9
cdr3_length: 14
d_call: TRBD1
cdr3_aa: CASIRGQGNSPLHF
cdr3_nt: TGTGCCAGCATCAGGGGACAGGGGAATTCACCCCTCCACTTT

clone_size: -
j_call: TRBJ2-7
v_call: TRBV11-2
cdr3_length: 11
d_call: -
cdr3_aa: CASSLVYEQYF
cdr3_nt: TGTGCCAGCAGCTTAGTATACGAGCAGTACTTC

clone_size: -
j_call: TRBJ1-2
v_call: TRBV5-1
cdr3_length: 16
d_call: -
cdr3_aa: CASSLAGMQGGYGYTF
cdr3_nt: TGCGCCAGCAGCTTGGCCGGTATGCAGGGCGGCTATGGCTACACCTTC

clone_size: -
j_call: TRBJ1-1
v_call: TRBV30
cdr3_length: 12
d_call: -
cdr3_aa: CAWRQLPSEAFF
cdr3_nt: TGTGCCTGGAGACAGTTACCAAGTGAAGCTTTCTTT

clone_size: -
j_call: TRBJ2-5
v_call: TRBV11-3
cdr3_length: 14
d_call: -
cdr3_aa: CASSTTPLQETQYF
cdr3_nt: TGTGCCAGCAGCACAACCCCCTTACAAGAGACCCAGTACTTC

clone_size: -
j_call: TRBJ1-2
v_call: TRBV9
cdr3_length: 14
d_call: TRBD1
cdr3_aa: CASTQTTGGDGYTF
cdr3_nt: TGTGCCAGCACCCAAACCACAGGGGGCGATGGCTACACCTTC

clone_size: -
j_call: TRBJ2-5
v_call: TRBV7-3
cdr3_length: 14
d_call: TRBD1
cdr3_aa: CASSDRGPQETQYF
cdr3_nt: TGTGCCAGCAGCGACAGGGGGCCGCAGGAGACCCAGTACTTC

clone_size: -
j_call: TRBJ2-3
v_call: TRBV11-2
cdr3_length: 14
d_call: -
cdr3_aa: CASSRSLDTDTQYF
cdr3_nt: TGTGCCAGCAGCAGATCACTAGACACAGATACGCAGTATTTT

clone_size: -
j_call: TRBJ2-5
v_call: TRBV5-1
cdr3_length: 12
d_call: -
cdr3_aa: CASWDLQETQYF
cdr3_nt: TGCGCCAGCTGGGACTTACAAGAGACCCAGTACTTC

clone_size: -
j_call: TRBJ1-3
v_call: TRBV5-6
cdr3_length: 16
d_call: TRBD1
cdr3_aa: CASSPMTGGGGNTIYF
cdr3_nt: TGTGCCAGCAGCCCGATGACAGGGGGCGGTGGAAACACCATATATTTT

clone_size: -
j_call: TRBJ2-1
v_call: TRBV6-2/TRBV6-3
cdr3_length: 15
d_call: TRBD2
cdr3_aa: CASSYSGDFYNEQFF
cdr3_nt: TGTGCCAGCAGTTATAGCGGGGACTTCTACAATGAGCAGTTCTTC

clone_size: -
j_call: TRBJ1-5
v_call: TRBV18
cdr3_length: 16
d_call: TRBD1
cdr3_aa: CASSPGKAGGSQPQHF
cdr3_nt: TGTGCCAGCTCCCCAGGGAAGGCAGGGGGCAGTCAGCCCCAGCATTTT

clone_size: -
j_call: TRBJ2-3
v_call: TRBV1
cdr3_length: 16
d_call: -
cdr3_aa: CTSSQERLAATDTQYF
cdr3_nt: TGCACCAGCAGCCAAGAGAGGCTAGCGGCCACAGATACGCAGTATTTT

clone_size: few
j_call: TRBJ1-5
v_call: TRBV6-5
cdr3_length: 14
d_call: TRBD1
cdr3_aa: CASSSQGAHQPQHF
cdr3_nt: TGTGCCAGCAGTTCACAGGGGGCGCATCAGCCCCAGCATTTT

clone_size: -
j_call: TRBJ1-2
v_call: TRBV3-1/TRBV3-2
cdr3_length: 14
d_call: -
cdr3_aa: CASSPVRGLYGYTF
cdr3_nt: TGTGCCAGCAGCCCAGTCAGGGGCCTCTATGGCTACACCTTC

clone_size: -
j_call: TRBJ2-2
v_call: TRBV6-5
cdr3_length: 14
d_call: -
cdr3_aa: CATIAFANTGELFF
cdr3_nt: TGTGCCACAATAGCATTCGCGAACACCGGGGAGCTGTTTTTT

clone_size: few
j_call: TRBJ1-5
v_call: TRBV18
cdr3_length: 15
d_call: TRBD1
cdr3_aa: CASSRELQGAQPQHF
cdr3_nt: TGTGCCAGCTCACGGGAACTACAGGGGGCCCAGCCCCAGCATTTT

clone_size: -
j_call: TRBJ2-3
v_call: TRBV11-3
cdr3_length: 15
d_call: -
cdr3_aa: CASSLGASLSDTQYF
cdr3_nt: TGTGCCAGCAGCTTAGGAGCTAGCTTATCGGATACGCAGTATTTT

clone_size: -
j_call: TRBJ1-1
v_call: TRBV25-1
cdr3_length: 13
d_call: -
cdr3_aa: CASTRGGQTEAFF
cdr3_nt: TGTGCCAGCACCAGAGGCGGGCAGACTGAAGCTTTCTTT

clone_size: -
j_call: TRBJ1-2
v_call: TRBV18
cdr3_length: 16
d_call: -
cdr3_aa: CASSPPRPMEHYGYTF
cdr3_nt: TGTGCCAGCTCACCACCGCGGCCGATGGAGCACTATGGCTACACCTTC

clone_size: -
j_call: TRBJ1-6
v_call: TRBV7-9
cdr3_length: 13
d_call: -
cdr3_aa: CASSLVVGSPLHF
cdr3_nt: TGTGCCAGCAGCTTAGTCGTCGGGTCACCCCTCCACTTT

clone_size: -
j_call: TRBJ2-7
v_call: TRBV7-2
cdr3_length: 17
d_call: TRBD1
cdr3_aa: CASSLIILRDRMSEQYF
cdr3_nt: TGTGCCAGCAGCTTAATAATCCTCAGGGACAGGATGAGCGAGCAGTACTTC

clone_size: -
j_call: TRBJ1-5
v_call: TRBV4-1
cdr3_length: 16
d_call: TRBD1
cdr3_aa: CASSQGGQGNGQPQHF
cdr3_nt: TGCGCCAGCAGCCAAGGGGGACAGGGGAATGGTCAGCCCCAGCATTTT

clone_size: -
j_call: TRBJ1-1
v_call: TRBV6-2/TRBV6-3
cdr3_length: 12
d_call: -
cdr3_aa: CASSYPRTEAFF
cdr3_nt: TGTGCCAGCAGTTACCCTAGGACTGAAGCTTTCTTT

clone_size: -
j_call: TRBJ1-5
v_call: TRBV5-5
cdr3_length: 16
d_call: -
cdr3_aa: CASSFEASPRGQPQHF
cdr3_nt: TGTGCCAGCAGCTTTGAAGCCAGTCCTCGCGGTCAGCCCCAGCATTTT

clone_size: -
j_call: TRBJ1-5
v_call: TRBV28
cdr3_length: 13
d_call: -
cdr3_aa: CASAGGRVRPQHF
cdr3_nt: TGTGCCTCGGCGGGGGGGCGCGTAAGGCCCCAGCATTTT

clone_size: -
j_call: TRBJ1-1
v_call: TRBV7-9
cdr3_length: 14
d_call: TRBD1
cdr3_aa: CASSSGQLNTEAFF
cdr3_nt: TGTGCCAGCAGCTCGGGACAGTTGAACACTGAAGCTTTCTTT

clone_size: -
j_call: TRBJ2-1
v_call: TRBV15
cdr3_length: 14
d_call: -
cdr3_aa: CATSRKVTGNEQFF
cdr3_nt: TGTGCCACCAGCAGAAAGGTTACAGGGAATGAGCAGTTCTTC

clone_size: once
j_call: TRBJ2-1
v_call: TRBV4-2
cdr3_length: 18
d_call: TRBD2
cdr3_aa: CASSQEVRLAGGPIEQFF
cdr3_nt: TGTGCCAGCAGCCAAGAAGTTCGGCTAGCGGGGGGGCCTATCGAGCAGTTCTTC

clone_size: -
j_call: TRBJ2-2
v_call: TRBV7-2
cdr3_length: 15
d_call: TRBD2
cdr3_aa: CASSFGGGITGELFF
cdr3_nt: TGTGCCAGCAGCTTCGGCGGGGGGATCACCGGGGAGCTGTTTTTT

clone_size: -
j_call: TRBJ2-7
v_call: TRBV23-1
cdr3_length: 15
d_call: TRBD1
cdr3_aa: CASSRQGTTSSGLYF
cdr3_nt: TGCGCCAGCAGCCGACAGGGAACGACCTCGTCTGGGCTATACTTC

clone_size: few
j_call: TRBJ2-7
v_call: TRBV28
cdr3_length: 17
d_call: -
cdr3_aa: CASSPPRGGSIRSEQYF
cdr3_nt: TGTGCCAGCAGTCCCCCCCGCGGTGGTAGTATACGGTCCGAGCAGTACTTC

clone_size: -
j_call: TRBJ2-1
v_call: TRBV24-1
cdr3_length: 16
d_call: TRBD1
cdr3_aa: CATSDSGQKTYNEQFF
cdr3_nt: TGTGCCACCAGTGATTCGGGACAGAAGACATACAATGAGCAGTTCTTC

clone_size: -
j_call: TRBJ1-4
v_call: TRBV6-6
cdr3_length: 15
d_call: TRBD1
cdr3_aa: CASRGDRVNNEKLFF
cdr3_nt: TGTGCCAGCAGGGGGGACAGGGTTAATAATGAAAAACTGTTTTTT

clone_size: -
j_call: TRBJ2-3
v_call: TRBV4-2
cdr3_length: 18
d_call: TRBD2
cdr3_aa: CASSQLNEGRAYTDTQYF
cdr3_nt: TGTGCCAGCAGCCAATTGAATGAGGGGAGGGCCTACACAGATACGCAGTATTTT

clone_size: -
j_call: TRBJ1-6
v_call: TRBV12-5
cdr3_length: 17
d_call: -
cdr3_aa: CASAPIGQSRYNSPLHF
cdr3_nt: TGTGCTAGTGCCCCTATAGGACAGTCAAGGTATAATTCACCCCTCCACTTT

clone_size: -
j_call: TRBJ1-1
v_call: TRBV29-1
cdr3_length: 13
d_call: TRBD1
cdr3_aa: CSAYRGRWTEAFF
cdr3_nt: TGCAGCGCCTACAGGGGGCGGTGGACTGAAGCTTTCTTT

clone_size: -
j_call: TRBJ2-6
v_call: TRBV6-2/TRBV6-3
cdr3_length: 15
d_call: -
cdr3_aa: CASSYFGAGANVLTF
cdr3_nt: TGTGCCAGCAGTTATTTCGGGGCTGGGGCCAACGTCCTGACTTTC

clone_size: -
j_call: TRBJ1-1
v_call: TRBV28
cdr3_length: 15
d_call: -
cdr3_aa: CASSQTRRGGGEAFF
cdr3_nt: TGTGCCAGCAGTCAGACTAGAAGGGGGGGAGGGGAAGCTTTCTTT

clone_size: -
j_call: TRBJ1-1
v_call: TRBV6-5
cdr3_length: 14
d_call: -
cdr3_aa: CASSWGREDTEAFF
cdr3_nt: TGTGCCAGCAGCTGGGGCAGGGAAGACACTGAAGCTTTCTTT

clone_size: -
j_call: TRBJ2-2
v_call: TRBV19
cdr3_length: 20
d_call: TRBD2
cdr3_aa: CASSINPGLAGVTLTGELFF
cdr3_nt: TGTGCCAGTAGTATTAACCCGGGACTAGCGGGGGTAACCCTCACCGGGGAGCTGTTTTTT

clone_size: -
j_call: TRBJ2-7
v_call: TRBV28
cdr3_length: 14
d_call: -
cdr3_aa: CASSLSRGFNEQYF
cdr3_nt: TGTGCCAGCAGTTTAAGTCGGGGTTTCAACGAGCAGTACTTC